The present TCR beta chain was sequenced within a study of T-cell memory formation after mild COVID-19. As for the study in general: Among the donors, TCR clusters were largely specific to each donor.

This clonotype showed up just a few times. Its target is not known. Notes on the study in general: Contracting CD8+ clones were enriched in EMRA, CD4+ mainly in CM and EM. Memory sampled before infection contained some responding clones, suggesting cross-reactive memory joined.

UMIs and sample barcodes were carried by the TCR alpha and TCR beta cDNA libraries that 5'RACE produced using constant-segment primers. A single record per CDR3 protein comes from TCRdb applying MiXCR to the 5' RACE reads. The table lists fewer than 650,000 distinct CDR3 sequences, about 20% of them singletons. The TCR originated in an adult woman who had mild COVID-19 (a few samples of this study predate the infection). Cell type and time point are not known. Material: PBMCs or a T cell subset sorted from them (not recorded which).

CDR3 loop: CASSPNGQGQFF. The CDR3, as DNA: TGTGCCAGCAGTCCTAACGGACAGGGGCAGTTCTTC. V gene TRBV25-1 combines with J gene TRBJ2-1; 8 bases match TRBD1. Germline V gives CDR1 MGHDK, CDR2 SYGVNS. This CDR3 is built from 12 residues. V lost 5 bases and J lost 12; bases outside the gene matches: 6.